Listed below are T cell receptor beta chains from one sample, sequenced in a study of naive and memory T cell subsets. In TCRdb, the UMI-ligation and nested PCR reads were re-called with MiXCR into one record per CDR3 protein. This repertoire shows about 100,000 distinct CDR3 sequences, approximately 15% found once; its top ten account for about 3%. The sequencing input was naive CD8+ T cells from blood. The receptors were gathered from a human donor in good health. Each CDR3 is given with its conserved first and last residue. D genes are given only for firm matches. Clone size, where shown, is once, few, many, or a class for clones that have expanded.

j_call	d_call	v_call	clone_size	cdr3_nt	cdr3_aa
TRBJ1-1	-	TRBV19	-	TGTGCCAGCAACCGAATGAGGGGAGACACTGAAGCTTTCTTT	CASNRMRGDTEAFF
TRBJ2-1	-	TRBV2	-	TGTGCCAGCAGTGAAGGCGTCGGCGCCACGTCCCACAATGAGCAGTTCTTC	CASSEGVGATSHNEQFF
TRBJ2-7	-	TRBV2	many	TGTGCCAGCAATTCCATCTACGAGCAGTACTTC	CASNSIYEQYF
TRBJ2-7	-	TRBV20-1	few	TGCAGTGCTAGGAGGGGCTACGAGCAGTACTTC	CSARRGYEQYF
TRBJ2-1	-	TRBV2	few	TGTGCCAGCAGTGTTACTCCGCAATGGGAGCAGTTCTTC	CASSVTPQWEQFF
TRBJ2-4	-	TRBV29-1	-	TGCAGCGTTGAGTCCGGGAATCAAAACATTCAGTACTTC	CSVESGNQNIQYF
TRBJ2-1	TRBD2	TRBV11-2	few	TGTGCCAGCAGCTTAGCCTCTAGCGGGCCTTACAATGAGCAGTTCTTC	CASSLASSGPYNEQFF
TRBJ2-1	TRBD2	TRBV13	-	TGTGCCAGCACCCACACGACACCGGCGGGAGGGCCATTTTTCTTC	CASTHTTPAGGPFFF
TRBJ2-6	TRBD1	TRBV11-1	few	TGTGCCAGCAGCTTGGGGCTACGACAGGGTTCCGGGGCCAACGTCCTGACTTTC	CASSLGLRQGSGANVLTF
TRBJ1-1	TRBD1	TRBV30	many	TGTGCCTGGAAGGACAGGGGAATTTTAGAAGCTTTCTTT	CAWKDRGILEAFF
TRBJ2-7	TRBD1	TRBV4-2	-	TGTGCCAGCAGCCACGATGCAGGGGGACCCTACGAGCAGTACTTC	CASSHDAGGPYEQYF
TRBJ2-6	-	TRBV2	-	TGTGCCGTAACACCCCGCTCTGGGGCCAACGTCCTGACTTTC	CAVTPRSGANVLTF
TRBJ1-2	-	TRBV4-3	-	TGCGCCAGCAGCCAAGATATAAAGGAGATAATCTATGGCTACACCTTC	CASSQDIKEIIYGYTF
TRBJ2-1	TRBD2	TRBV10-3	few	TGTGCCACCTGGACTAGCGGTTTCTACAATGAGCAGTTCTTC	CATWTSGFYNEQFF
TRBJ2-1	TRBD2	TRBV20-1	many	TGCAGTGCTAGAGGGGAAGCGGGATCTTACAATGAGCAGTTCTTC	CSARGEAGSYNEQFF
TRBJ1-2	-	TRBV13	many	TGTGCCAGCAGCTTATGGGCAGGAAGGCAATATGGCTACACCTTC	CASSLWAGRQYGYTF
TRBJ2-3	-	TRBV5-1	once	TGCGCCAGCAGCTCACAGGGTGGCGGCACAGATACGCAGTATTTT	CASSSQGGGTDTQYF
TRBJ1-6	-	TRBV4-3	few	TGCGCCAGCAGCCAAGATCGCGGCAGTAATTCACCCCTCCACTTT	CASSQDRGSNSPLHF
TRBJ2-1	TRBD2	TRBV10-2	few	TGCGCCAGCAGTGAGTCTGGGATAGCGGGGTATAATGAGCAGTTCTTC	CASSESGIAGYNEQFF
TRBJ1-2	-	TRBV29-1	many	TGCAGCGTTGCCCCCAGCTATGGCTACACCTTC	CSVAPSYGYTF
TRBJ2-1	-	TRBV20-1	-	TGCAGTGCTACGACAGAGAGCTCCTACAATGAGCAGTTCTTC	CSATTESSYNEQFF
TRBJ2-1	TRBD2	TRBV19	-	TGTGCCAGTAGTATCGGAAGCGGGAGCTACAATGAGCAGTTCTTC	CASSIGSGSYNEQFF
TRBJ2-1	TRBD2	TRBV2	-	TGTGCCAGCAGTGGATTAGCGGGAGAGAATGAGCAGTTCTTC	CASSGLAGENEQFF
TRBJ2-5	-	TRBV20-1	-	TGCAGTGCTACTCTCTGGGGTCAAAGGGAAGAGACCCAGTACTTC	CSATLWGQREETQYF
TRBJ1-2	TRBD1	TRBV9	-	TGTGCCAGCAGCGTAGCGGGCAGGGGGCCGGTAGGTGGCTACACCTTC	CASSVAGRGPVGGYTF
TRBJ2-1	-	TRBV13	-	TGTGCCAGCAGCTTAGTGGGGACTTCCAACAATGAGCAGTTCTTC	CASSLVGTSNNEQFF
TRBJ1-3	TRBD1	TRBV5-1	many	TGCGCCAGCAGCCCCGGGACAGGGGCTCTCTCTGGAAACACCATATATTTT	CASSPGTGALSGNTIYF
TRBJ2-7	TRBD2	TRBV13	-	TGTGCCAGCAGCTCTGGACTAGCGGGAGCTGGTTCTAGGGAGCAGTACTTC	CASSSGLAGAGSREQYF
TRBJ2-1	TRBD2	TRBV11-3	-	TGTGCCAGCAGCTTAGACCCGGGATCAGCTAGCGGCTATGAGCAGTTCTTC	CASSLDPGSASGYEQFF
TRBJ2-5	TRBD1	TRBV9	once	TGTGCCAGCAGCCAGGGACAGGGGCGACGTGAGACCCAGTACTTC	CASSQGQGRRETQYF
TRBJ2-1	-	TRBV5-6	many	TGTGCCAGCAGCTTGGGACTGACCTCCTACAATGAGCAGTTCTTC	CASSLGLTSYNEQFF
TRBJ1-5	TRBD1	TRBV28	once	TGTGCCAGCCGCGGACAGGGTCGTCAGCCCCAGCATTTT	CASRGQGRQPQHF
TRBJ1-2	-	TRBV20-1	few	TGCAGTGCCGACCCTTATGGCTACACCTTC	CSADPYGYTF
TRBJ2-7	-	TRBV30	-	TGTGCCTGGAGCCTCTTCTCGGGGGCCTACGAGCAGTACTTC	CAWSLFSGAYEQYF
TRBJ2-1	-	TRBV25-1	-	TGTGCCAGCAGTGAATACTGGGCTGCTGAGCAGTTCTTC	CASSEYWAAEQFF
TRBJ2-1	-	TRBV7-9	-	TGTGCCAGCAGCGTGTTACCAGGGTCTTTGGCTGACAATGAGCAGTTCTTC	CASSVLPGSLADNEQFF
TRBJ1-2	-	TRBV7-6	-	TGTGCCAGCAGCTTCGGCCAGGAAGGGGTTTATGGCTACACCTTC	CASSFGQEGVYGYTF
TRBJ1-1	TRBD1	TRBV20-1	few	TGCAGTGCTAGAGCACCACAGGGGAGGACTGAAGCTTTCTTT	CSARAPQGRTEAFF
TRBJ1-1	TRBD1	TRBV29-1	few	TGCAGCGTAGCTGAGGGACAGATGAACACTGAAGCTTTCTTT	CSVAEGQMNTEAFF
TRBJ1-6	-	TRBV27	few	TGTGCCAGCAGTTTATGGGGGACTACCCTCAATTCACCCCTCCACTTT	CASSLWGTTLNSPLHF
TRBJ2-3	-	TRBV6-2/TRBV6-3	-	TGTGCCAGCAGTTACTTCTCAGATACGCAGTATTTT	CASSYFSDTQYF